This T cell receptor (beta chain) was obtained from a study of blood T cell repertoires in COVID-19. At the level of the study: Material from acute and convalescent COVID-19 was sourced from the United States, Italy and Spain. In each case, the material was cDNA or gDNA derived from T cells, B-cell-depleted T cells, or PBMCs.

The CDR3 is made up of 12 amino acids. The V gene lost 11 bases and the J gene lost 1 base, with 11 bases spanning the gap. Germline CDR1 MNHEY, CDR2 SVGAGI. Some clones are missing from TCRdb's copy, which holds only in-frame ones; the method was immunoSEQ multiplex PCR. Found here are fewer than 250,000 clones, over 80% of them singletons; the top ten hold 2% to 3%. The sample taken for sequencing was peripheral blood. The source of this sequence is a woman in her 70s with active or convalescent COVID-19. The gene calls are TRBV6-5 and TRBJ1-1; D is ambiguous. The CDR3 nucleotides read TGTGCCTCCCGACAAACGAACACTGAAGCTTTCTTT. This encodes CASRQTNTEAFF.